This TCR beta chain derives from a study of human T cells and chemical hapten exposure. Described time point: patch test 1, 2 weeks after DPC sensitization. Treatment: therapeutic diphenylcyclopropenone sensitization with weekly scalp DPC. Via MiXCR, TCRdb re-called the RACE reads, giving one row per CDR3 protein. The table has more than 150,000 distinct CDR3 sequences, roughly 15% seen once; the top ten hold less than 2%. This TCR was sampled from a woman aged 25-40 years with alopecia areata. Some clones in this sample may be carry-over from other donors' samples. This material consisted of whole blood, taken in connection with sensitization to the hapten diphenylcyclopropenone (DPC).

The CDR3 is CASSLGPQEKLFF. Written as DNA, the CDR3 is TGTGCCAGCAGCTTAGGTCCACAGGAAAAACTGTTTTTT. The chain has TRBV7-2 and TRBJ1-4; the D is unclear. Per the germline V gene, CDR1 is SGHTA and CDR2 is FQGNSA. V lost 1 base to trimming and J lost 8 bases, with 8 bases between them. The CDR3 loop spans 13 amino acids.